The 8 T cell receptor beta chains below come from one sample, sequenced in a study of cytomegalovirus exposure and HLA in healthy donors. Clones were read by immunoSEQ multiplex PCR, and TCRdb kept only the in-frame ones, dropping some. In the table there are about 240,000 clones, more than 75% of which are singletons. The sequenced material came from PBMCs. Every receptor here comes from a man between 18 and 35 years old in good health and CMV-seronegative.

This CDR3 is CASSIGQFYGYTF. CDR3 nucleotides: TGTGCCAGTAGTATAGGACAGTTCTATGGCTACACCTTC. The rearrangement links TRBV19 to TRBJ1-2, with D perhaps matching TRBD1 (5 bases). Trimming stripped 1 base from V and 4 bases from J, with 7 bases between. In germline, CDR1 is LNHDA, CDR2 SQIVND (reference sequence). The CDR3 extends over 13 amino acids.

The rearrangement joins TRBV7-8 to TRBJ1-2; the D gene is possibly TRBD1 (5 bases). The germline V gene encodes CDR1 SGHVS and CDR2 FQNEAQ. The V and J ends lost 3 bases and 3 bases respectively, with 17 bases between them. This CDR3 has 16 residues. CDR3 in amino acids: CASSFYSDSQDYGYTF. The CDR3 DNA follows: TGTGCCAGCAGCTTCTACTCTGACAGTCAAGACTATGGCTACACCTTC. The whole variable domain, remainder taken from reference TRBV7-8 and TRBJ1-2, is GAGVSQSPRYKVAKRGQDVALRCDPISGHVSLFWYQQALGQGPEFLTYFQNEAQLDKSGLPSDRFFAERPEGSVSTLKIQRTQQEDSAVYLCASSFYSDSQDYGYTFGSGTRLTVV.

The chain is built from TRBV27 and TRBJ2-7; weak D call: TRBD1 (5 bases). The CDR3 totals 14 residues. Germline V gene lookup returns CDR1 MNHEY and CDR2 SMNVEV (reference sequence). The V end was cut by 5 bases, the J end by 0 bases, with 11 bases between. The CDR3 DNA sequence: TGTGCCAGCAGTCCAGGGTCCTTCTCCTACGAGCAGTACTTC. Translation gives CASSPGSFSYEQYF.

This clone was recorded once. At one end the junction does not follow the germline gene, possibly because of a read error. The rearrangement joins TRBV7-8 to TRBJ1-4; no clear D. CDR3 length equals 15 residues. Germline V gives CDR1 SGHVS, CDR2 FQNEAQ. This CDR3 is CASSLGAVRYEKLFF. CDR3 in DNA: TGTGCCAGCAGTTTAGGTGCAGTTCGCTATGAAAAACTGTTTTTT.

The chain carries TRBV28 and TRBJ2-1; D possibly corresponds to TRBD2 (7 bases). The CDR3 totals 15 residues. Trimming removed 6 bases from V and 10 bases from J, with 22 bases in between. Looked up from germline, CDR1 is MDHEN and CDR2 is SYDVKM. This CDR3 is CASSPARGGVAEQFF. The CDR3 bases are TGTGCCAGCAGCCCCGCTAGGGGGGGCGTAGCCGAGCAGTTCTTC.

V and J are TRBV11-3 and TRBJ2-3, with 10 bases matching TRBD1. V was clipped by 5 bases and J by 6 bases; unmatched bases: 5. The CDR3 spans 14 residues. Germline V gene lookup returns CDR1 SGHNT and CDR2 YENEEA. The CDR3 DNA sequence: TGTGCCAGCAGCAAGACAGGGGGCGCGGATACGCAGTATTTT. Translation: CASSKTGGADTQYF.

This clone occurred once. The gene calls are TRBV4-1 and TRBJ1-4, with a possible D match to TRBD1 (5 bases). CDR1 is MGHRA, CDR2 YSYEKL, per germline. This CDR3 has 13 amino acids. V was pared by 1 base and J by 8 bases, with 8 bases between. For the CDR3, the DNA is TGCGCCAGCAGCCAAGCTCGGGGGGAAAAACTGTTTTTT. Its translation: CASSQARGEKLFF.

The chain links TRBV4-3 to TRBJ1-4; 8 bases map to TRBD1. With 5 bases clipped from V and 8 bases from J, the junction kept 7 bases outside the gene matches. This CDR3 is 14 amino acids long. Germline V gene data show CDR1 as LGHNA and CDR2 as YSLEER. The CDR3 sequence: CASSLDRGGEKLFF. The CDR3, as DNA: TGCGCCAGCAGCTTAGACAGGGGAGGCGAAAAACTGTTTTTT.